This entry concerns a single T cell receptor beta chain. Its antigen remains unidentified. The record originates from a study of response to subunit inactivated influenza vaccine. Using its own MiXCR run on the RT-PCR reads, TCRdb lists one record per CDR3 protein. In the table there are around 850,000 distinct CDR3 sequences, approximately 17% of which are singletons. Study-level results: New T cells are recruited in small numbers by each seasonal influenza vaccination, according to the authors' suggestion.

This CDR3 is built from 14 residues. Trimming stripped 6 bases from V and 1 base from J, with 13 bases between. V and J are TRBV12-3 or TRBV12-4 and TRBJ2-7, with D perhaps TRBD2 (6 bases). The source of this sequence is a man aged 50 to 59 who received an inactivated influenza vaccine. Specimen: PBMCs from blood, collected about 5 days after vaccination. The CDR3 DNA follows: TGTGCCAGCAGCCGAGGGGAGGTATCCTACGAGCAGTACTTC. It yields the protein CASSRGEVSYEQYF.